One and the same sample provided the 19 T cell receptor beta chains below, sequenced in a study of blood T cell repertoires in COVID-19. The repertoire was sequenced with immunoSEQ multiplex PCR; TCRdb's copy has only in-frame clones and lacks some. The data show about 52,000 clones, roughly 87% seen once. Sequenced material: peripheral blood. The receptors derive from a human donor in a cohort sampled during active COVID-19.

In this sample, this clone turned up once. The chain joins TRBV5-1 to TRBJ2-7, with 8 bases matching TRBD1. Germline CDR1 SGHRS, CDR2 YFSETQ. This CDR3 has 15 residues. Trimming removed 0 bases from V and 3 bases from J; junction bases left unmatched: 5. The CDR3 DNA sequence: TGCGCCAGCAGCTTGGAGACAGGGGTCAACTACGAGCAGTACTTC. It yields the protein CASSLETGVNYEQYF.

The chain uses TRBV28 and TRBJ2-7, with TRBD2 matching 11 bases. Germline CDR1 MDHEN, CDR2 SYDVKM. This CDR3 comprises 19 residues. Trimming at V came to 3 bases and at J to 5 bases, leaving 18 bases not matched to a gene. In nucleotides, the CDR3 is TGTGCCAGCAGTTTTGGTTTACTAGCGGGAGTATCAATAACGGACGAGCAGTACTTC. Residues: CASSFGLLAGVSITDEQYF.

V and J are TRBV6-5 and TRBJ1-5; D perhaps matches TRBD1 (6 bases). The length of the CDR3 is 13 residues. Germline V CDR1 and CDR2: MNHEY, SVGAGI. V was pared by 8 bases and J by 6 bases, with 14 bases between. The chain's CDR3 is CASVLGGAQPQHF. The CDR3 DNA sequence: TGTGCCAGCGTACTAGGGGGGGCTCAGCCCCAGCATTTT.

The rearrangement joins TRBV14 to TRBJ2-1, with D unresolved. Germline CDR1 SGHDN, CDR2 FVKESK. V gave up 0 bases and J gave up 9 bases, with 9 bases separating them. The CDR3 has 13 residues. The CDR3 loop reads CASSQDLAGEQFF. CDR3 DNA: TGTGCCAGCAGCCAAGATCTTGCCGGTGAGCAGTTCTTC.

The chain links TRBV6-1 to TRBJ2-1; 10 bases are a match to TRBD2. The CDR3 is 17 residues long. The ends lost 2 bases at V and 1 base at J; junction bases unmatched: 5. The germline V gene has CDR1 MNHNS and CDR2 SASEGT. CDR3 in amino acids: CASSETASGSSYNEQFF. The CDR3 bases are TGTGCCAGCAGTGAAACGGCTAGCGGGAGTTCCTACAATGAGCAGTTCTTC.

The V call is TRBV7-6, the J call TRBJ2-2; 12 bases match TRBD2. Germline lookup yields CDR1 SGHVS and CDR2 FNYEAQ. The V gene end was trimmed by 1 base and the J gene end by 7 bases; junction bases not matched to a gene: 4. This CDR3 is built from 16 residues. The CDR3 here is CASSLGTSGTGGELFF. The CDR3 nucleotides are TGTGCCAGCAGCTTAGGGACTAGCGGGACGGGCGGGGAGCTGTTTTTT.

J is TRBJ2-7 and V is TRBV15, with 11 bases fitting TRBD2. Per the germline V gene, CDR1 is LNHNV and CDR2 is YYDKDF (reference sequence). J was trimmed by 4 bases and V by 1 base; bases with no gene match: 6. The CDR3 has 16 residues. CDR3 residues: CATSRGSPSGRYEQYF. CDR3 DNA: TGTGCCACCAGCAGAGGTTCCCCTAGCGGGAGGTACGAGCAGTACTTC. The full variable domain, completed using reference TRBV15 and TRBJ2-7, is DAMVIQNPRYQVTQFGKPVTLSCSQTLNHNVMYWYQQKSSQAPKLLFHYYDKDFNNEADTPDNFQSRRPNTSFCFLDIRSPGLGDTAMYLCATSRGSPSGRYEQYFGPGTRLTVT.

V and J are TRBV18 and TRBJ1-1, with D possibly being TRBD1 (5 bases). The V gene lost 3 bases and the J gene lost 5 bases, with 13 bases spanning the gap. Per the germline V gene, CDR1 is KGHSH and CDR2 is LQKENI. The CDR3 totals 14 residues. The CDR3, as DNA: TGTGCCAGCTCACCGGGGGGGGGAGGAACTGAAGCTTTCTTT. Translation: CASSPGGGGTEAFF.

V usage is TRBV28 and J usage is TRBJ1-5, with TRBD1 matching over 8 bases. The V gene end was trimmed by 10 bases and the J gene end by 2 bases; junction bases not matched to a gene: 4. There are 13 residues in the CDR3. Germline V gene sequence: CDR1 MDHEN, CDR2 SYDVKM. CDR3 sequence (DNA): TGTGCCATCAGGGGGCCTGGCAATCAGCCCCAGCATTTT. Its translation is CAIRGPGNQPQHF.

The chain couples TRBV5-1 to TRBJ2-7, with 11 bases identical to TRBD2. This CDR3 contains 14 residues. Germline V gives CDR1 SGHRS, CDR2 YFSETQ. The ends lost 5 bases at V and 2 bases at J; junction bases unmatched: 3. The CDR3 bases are TGCGCCAGCAGTCTGACTAGCGGGACCTACGAGCAGTACTTC. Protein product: CASSLTSGTYEQYF. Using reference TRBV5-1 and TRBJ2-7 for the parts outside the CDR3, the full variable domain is KAGVTQTPRYLIKTRGQQVTLSCSPISGHRSVSWYQQTPGQGLQFLFEYFSETQRNKGNFPGRFSGRQFSNSRSEMNVSTLELGDSALYLCASSLTSGTYEQYFGPGTRLTVT.

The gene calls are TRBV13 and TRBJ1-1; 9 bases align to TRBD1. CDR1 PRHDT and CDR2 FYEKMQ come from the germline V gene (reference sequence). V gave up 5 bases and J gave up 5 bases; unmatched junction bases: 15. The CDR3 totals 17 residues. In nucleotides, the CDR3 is TGTGCCAGCAGCCCGGGGACAGGGCTGGGATCTGGAACTGAAGCTTTCTTT. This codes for CASSPGTGLGSGTEAFF.

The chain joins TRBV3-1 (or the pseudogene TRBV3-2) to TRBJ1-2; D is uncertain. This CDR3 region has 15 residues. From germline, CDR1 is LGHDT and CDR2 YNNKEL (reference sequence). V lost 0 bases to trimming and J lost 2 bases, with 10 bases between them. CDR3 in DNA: TGTGCCAGCAGCCAAGAACTAACAAAGAACTATGGCTACACCTTC. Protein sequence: CASSQELTKNYGYTF.

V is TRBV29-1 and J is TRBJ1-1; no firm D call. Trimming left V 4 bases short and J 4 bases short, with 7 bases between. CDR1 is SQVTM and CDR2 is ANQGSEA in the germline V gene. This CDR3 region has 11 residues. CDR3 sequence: CSVVQITEAFF. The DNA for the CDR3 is TGCAGCGTTGTTCAGATCACTGAAGCTTTCTTT.

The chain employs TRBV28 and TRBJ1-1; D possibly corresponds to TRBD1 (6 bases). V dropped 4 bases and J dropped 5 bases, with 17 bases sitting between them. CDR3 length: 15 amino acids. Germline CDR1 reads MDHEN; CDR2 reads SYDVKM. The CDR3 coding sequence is TGTGCCAGCAGTTCCATGGGGCAGGGGCGGACTGAAGCTTTCTTT. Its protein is CASSSMGQGRTEAFF.

The CDR3 loop is CASSPANKNTEAFF. CDR3 sequence (DNA): TGTGCCAGCTCACCAGCCAACAAGAACACTGAAGCTTTCTTT. This chain links TRBV18 with TRBJ1-1, with unresolved D. The V end was cut by 2 bases, the J end by 1 base, with 8 bases between. Germline V gene data show CDR1 as KGHSH and CDR2 as LQKENI. CDR3 length: 14 amino acids.

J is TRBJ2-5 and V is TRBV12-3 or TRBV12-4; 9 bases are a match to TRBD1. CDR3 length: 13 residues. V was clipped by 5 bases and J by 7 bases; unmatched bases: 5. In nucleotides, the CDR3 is TGTGCCAGCAGTACGACAGGGGGGGTGACCCAGTACTTC. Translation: CASSTTGGVTQYF.

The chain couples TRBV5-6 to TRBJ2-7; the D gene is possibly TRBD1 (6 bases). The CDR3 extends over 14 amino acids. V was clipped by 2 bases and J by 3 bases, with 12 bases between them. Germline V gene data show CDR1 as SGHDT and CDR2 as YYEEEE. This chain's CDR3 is CASSFRGTHYEQYF. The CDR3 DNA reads TGTGCCAGCAGCTTCCGAGGGACACACTACGAGCAGTACTTC.

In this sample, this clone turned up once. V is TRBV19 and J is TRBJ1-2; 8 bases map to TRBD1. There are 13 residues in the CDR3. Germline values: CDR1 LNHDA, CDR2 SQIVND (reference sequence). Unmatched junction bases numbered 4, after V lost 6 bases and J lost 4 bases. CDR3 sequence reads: CASSRDRTYGYTF. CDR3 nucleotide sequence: TGTGCCAGTAGCCGGGACAGGACCTATGGCTACACCTTC. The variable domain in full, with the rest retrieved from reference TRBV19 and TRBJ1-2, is DGGITQSPKYLFRKEGQNVTLSCEQNLNHDAMYWYRQDPGQGLRLIYYSQIVNDFQKGDIAEGYSVSREKKESFPLTVTSAQKNPTAFYLCASSRDRTYGYTFGSGTRLTVV.

The CDR3 is CASSHPGTRNEQYF. CDR3 bases: TGCGCCAGCAGTCACCCCGGGACTAGGAACGAGCAGTACTTC. V gene TRBV4-1 combines with J gene TRBJ2-7, with TRBD2 identical over 8 bases. The CDR3 runs 14 residues. V was pared by 6 bases and J by 5 bases, with 9 bases of the junction left unmatched. The germline V gene encodes CDR1 MGHRA and CDR2 YSYEKL.